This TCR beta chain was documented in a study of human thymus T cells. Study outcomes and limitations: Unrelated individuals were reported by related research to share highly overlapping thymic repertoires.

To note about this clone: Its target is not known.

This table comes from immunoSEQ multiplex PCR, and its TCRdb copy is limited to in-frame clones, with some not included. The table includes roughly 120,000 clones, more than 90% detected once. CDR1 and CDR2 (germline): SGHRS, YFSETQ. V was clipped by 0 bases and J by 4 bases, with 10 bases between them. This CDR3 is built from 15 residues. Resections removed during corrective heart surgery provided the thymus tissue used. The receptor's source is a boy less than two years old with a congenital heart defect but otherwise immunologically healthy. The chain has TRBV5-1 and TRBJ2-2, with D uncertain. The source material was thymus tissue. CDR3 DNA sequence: TGCGCCAGCAGCTTGGTGGGTTTGTTCACCGGGGAGCTGTTTTTT. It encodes CASSLVGLFTGELFF. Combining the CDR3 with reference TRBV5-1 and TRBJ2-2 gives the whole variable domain KAGVTQTPRYLIKTRGQQVTLSCSPISGHRSVSWYQQTPGQGLQFLFEYFSETQRNKGNFPGRFSGRQFSNSRSEMNVSTLELGDSALYLCASSLVGLFTGELFFGEGSRLTVL.